This entry lists 4 T cell receptor beta chains sequenced from one sample in a study of post-analysis software for immune sequencing data. Study conclusions and caveats: Four to six TRBV segments (TRBV5-6, TRBV5-1 and TRBV20-1 among them) occurred more frequently in patients than in controls.

Unique molecular identifiers were present in the TCR beta cDNA libraries. MiXCR, applied by TCRdb to the PCR reads, yields one record per CDR3 protein. Found here are hundreds of thousands of distinct CDR3 sequences, approximately 46% of them singletons; the top ten hold about 12%. No antigen is known for these receptors. What was sequenced was blood. The source of these receptors is a girl under 18 with multiple sclerosis.

This clonotype was seen only a few times. The CDR3 is CATGGAVPYNEQFF. CDR3 coding DNA: TGTGCCACCGGAGGGGCCGTCCCCTACAATGAGCAGTTCTTC. The V call is TRBV28, the J call TRBJ2-1, with D perhaps TRBD2 (6 bases). This CDR3 is 14 amino acids long. The germline V and J ends were trimmed by 10 bases and 2 bases, with 15 bases remaining between them. The V gene's germline CDR1 is MDHEN and CDR2 SYDVKM.

The V gene is TRBV12-3 or TRBV12-4, the J gene TRBJ1-6, with D possibly TRBD1 on 6 matching bases. CDR3 length: 17 amino acids. Between the trimmed V and J ends, which lost 6 bases and 7 bases, there was a span of 22 bases. The CDR3 region has the DNA TGTGCCAGCAGATCTGGGACAAGGGCGAGAAGGAATTCACCCCTCCACTTT. Residues: CASRSGTRARRNSPLHF.

This chain uses TRBV9 with TRBJ2-1; D possibly corresponds to TRBD2 (5 bases). The CDR3 contains 14 residues. Germline V gene sequence: CDR1 SGDLS, CDR2 YYNGEE. Trimming removed 4 bases from V and 9 bases from J, with 17 bases in between. CDR3 coding DNA: TGTGCCAGCAGCCCCCAACTAGGTTTGGGTGAGCAGTTCTTC. Its translation: CASSPQLGLGEQFF.

In this sample, this clonotype turned up a few times. The rearrangement joins TRBV6-6 to TRBJ2-1, with unresolved D. V dropped 2 bases and J dropped 8 bases, with 7 bases sitting between them. The CDR3 consists of 12 residues. Germline values: CDR1 MNHNY, CDR2 SVGAGI (reference sequence). This CDR3 is CASSYRADEQFF. The CDR3 region has the DNA TGTGCCAGCAGTTACAGGGCGGATGAGCAGTTCTTC.